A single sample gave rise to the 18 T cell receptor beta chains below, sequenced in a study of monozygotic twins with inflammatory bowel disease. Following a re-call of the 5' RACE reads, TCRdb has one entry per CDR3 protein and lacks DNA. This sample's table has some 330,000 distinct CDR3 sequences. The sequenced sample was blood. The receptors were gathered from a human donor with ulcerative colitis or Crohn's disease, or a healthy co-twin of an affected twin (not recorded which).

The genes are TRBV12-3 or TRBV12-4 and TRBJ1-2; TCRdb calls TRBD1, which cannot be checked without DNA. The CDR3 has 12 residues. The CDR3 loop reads CASSTTGNGYTF.

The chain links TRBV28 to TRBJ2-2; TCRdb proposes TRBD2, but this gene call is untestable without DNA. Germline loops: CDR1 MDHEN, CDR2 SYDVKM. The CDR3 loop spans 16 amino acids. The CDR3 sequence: CASSLPGGPLGGELFF. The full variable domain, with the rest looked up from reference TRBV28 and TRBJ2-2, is DVKVTQSSRYLVKRTGEKVFLECVQDMDHENMFWYRQDPGLGLRLIYFSYDVKMKEKGDIPEGYSVSREKKERFSLILESASTNQTSMYLCASSLPGGPLGGELFFGEGSRLTVL.

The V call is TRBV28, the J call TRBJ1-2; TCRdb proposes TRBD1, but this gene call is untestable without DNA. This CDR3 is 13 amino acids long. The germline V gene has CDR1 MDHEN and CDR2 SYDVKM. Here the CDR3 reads CASRPGTEYGYTF.

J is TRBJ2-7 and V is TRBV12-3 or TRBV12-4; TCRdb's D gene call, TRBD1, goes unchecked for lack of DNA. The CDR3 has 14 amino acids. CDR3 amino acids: CASSKGQGIYEQYF.

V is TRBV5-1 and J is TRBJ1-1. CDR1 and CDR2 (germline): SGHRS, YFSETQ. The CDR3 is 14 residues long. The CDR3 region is CASTRDSMNTEAFF.

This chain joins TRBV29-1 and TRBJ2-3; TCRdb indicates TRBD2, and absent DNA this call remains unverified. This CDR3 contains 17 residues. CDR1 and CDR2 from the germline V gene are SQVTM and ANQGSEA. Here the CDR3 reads CSVERISSGFGTDTQYF.

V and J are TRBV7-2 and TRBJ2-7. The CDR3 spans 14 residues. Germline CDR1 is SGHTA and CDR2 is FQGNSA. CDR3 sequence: CASSSSGGSYEQYF.

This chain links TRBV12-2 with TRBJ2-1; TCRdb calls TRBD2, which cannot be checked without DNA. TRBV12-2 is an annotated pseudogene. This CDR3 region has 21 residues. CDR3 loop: CASRLVRGGLAGEEAYNEQFF.

The CDR3 loop reads CASSLELAGGQRTQYF. J is TRBJ2-5 and V is TRBV5-4; without DNA, the TCRdb call of TRBD2 cannot be checked. CDR3 length equals 16 residues. The germline CDR1 and CDR2 sequences are SGHNT and YYREEE (reference sequence).

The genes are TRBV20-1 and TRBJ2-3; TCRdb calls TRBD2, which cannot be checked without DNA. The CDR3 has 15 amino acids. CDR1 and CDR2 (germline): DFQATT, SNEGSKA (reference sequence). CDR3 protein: CSALGAAGSPDTQYF.

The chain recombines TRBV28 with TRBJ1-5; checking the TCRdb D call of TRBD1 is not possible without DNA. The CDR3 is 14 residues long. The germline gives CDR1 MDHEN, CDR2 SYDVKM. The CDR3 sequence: CASIGTGAIQPQHF.

The CDR3 region is CASSQGDRQQETQYF. The rearrangement links TRBV4-3 to TRBJ2-5; TCRdb gives TRBD1 as the D gene, but with no DNA this cannot be confirmed. This CDR3 has 15 amino acids. Germline V lookup: CDR1 LGHNA, CDR2 YSLEER.

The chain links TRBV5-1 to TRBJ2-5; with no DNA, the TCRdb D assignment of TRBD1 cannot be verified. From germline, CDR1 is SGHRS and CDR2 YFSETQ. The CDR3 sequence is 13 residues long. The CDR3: CASSSRQEGTQYF.

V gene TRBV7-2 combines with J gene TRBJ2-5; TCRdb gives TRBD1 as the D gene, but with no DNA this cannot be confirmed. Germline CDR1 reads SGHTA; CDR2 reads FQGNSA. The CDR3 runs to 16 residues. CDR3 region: CASSLLRTGSRETQYF.

CDR3 region: CASSSGQTNTEAFF. The chain joins TRBV5-1 to TRBJ1-1; TCRdb designates TRBD1, a call that cannot be tested without DNA. Germline CDR1 SGHRS, CDR2 YFSETQ. CDR3 length equals 14 residues. The complete variable domain, with remaining parts taken from reference TRBV5-1 and TRBJ1-1, reads KAGVTQTPRYLIKTRGQQVTLSCSPISGHRSVSWYQQTPGQGLQFLFEYFSETQRNKGNFPGRFSGRQFSNSRSEMNVSTLELGDSALYLCASSSGQTNTEAFFGQGTRLTVV.

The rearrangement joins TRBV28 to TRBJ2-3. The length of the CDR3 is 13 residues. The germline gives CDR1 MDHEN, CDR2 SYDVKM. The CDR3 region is CASKLTATDTQYF.

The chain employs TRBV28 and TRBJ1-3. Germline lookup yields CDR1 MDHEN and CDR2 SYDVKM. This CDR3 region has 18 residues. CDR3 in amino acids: CASSFLSAGRTSGNTIYF.

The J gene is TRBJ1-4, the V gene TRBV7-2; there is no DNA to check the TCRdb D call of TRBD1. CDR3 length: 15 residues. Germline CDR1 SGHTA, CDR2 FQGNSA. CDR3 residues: CASSLPTGSGEKLFF.